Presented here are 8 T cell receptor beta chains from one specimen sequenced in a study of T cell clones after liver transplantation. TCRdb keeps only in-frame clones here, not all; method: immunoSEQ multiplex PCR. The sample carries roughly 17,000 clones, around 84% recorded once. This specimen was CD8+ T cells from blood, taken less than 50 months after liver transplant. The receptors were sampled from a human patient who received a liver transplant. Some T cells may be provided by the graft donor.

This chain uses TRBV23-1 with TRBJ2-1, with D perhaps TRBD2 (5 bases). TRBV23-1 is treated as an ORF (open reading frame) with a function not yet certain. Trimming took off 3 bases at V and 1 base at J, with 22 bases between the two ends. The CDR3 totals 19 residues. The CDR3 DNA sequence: TGCGCCAGCAGTCACAACCCATGGGCGCTAGCTCGGTCCTACAATGAGCAGTTCTTC. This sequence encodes CASSHNPWALARSYNEQFF.

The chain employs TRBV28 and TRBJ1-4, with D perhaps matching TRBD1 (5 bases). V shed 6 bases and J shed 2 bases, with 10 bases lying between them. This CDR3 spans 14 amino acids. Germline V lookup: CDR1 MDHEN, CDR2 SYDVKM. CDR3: CASRTGDTNEKLFF. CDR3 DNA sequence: TGTGCCAGCAGAACAGGTGACACTAATGAAAAACTGTTTTTT.

The CDR3 DNA reads as TGCAGCGTCAACCGAGAGGGGACCTACGAGCAGTACTTC. It encodes CSVNREGTYEQYF. The gene calls are TRBV29-1 and TRBJ2-7; D could derive from TRBD1 or TRBD2 (5 bases each). Germline V CDR1 and CDR2: SQVTM, ANQGSEA. The CDR3 length is 13 residues. The ends were cut back, 6 bases at V and 2 bases at J, with 14 bases in the middle.

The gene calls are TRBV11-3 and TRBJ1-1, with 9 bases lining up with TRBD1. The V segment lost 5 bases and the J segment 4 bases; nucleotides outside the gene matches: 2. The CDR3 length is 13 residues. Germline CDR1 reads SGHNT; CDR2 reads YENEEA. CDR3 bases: TGTGCCAGCAGCGGACAGGGGACCACTGAAGCTTTCTTT. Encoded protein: CASSGQGTTEAFF.

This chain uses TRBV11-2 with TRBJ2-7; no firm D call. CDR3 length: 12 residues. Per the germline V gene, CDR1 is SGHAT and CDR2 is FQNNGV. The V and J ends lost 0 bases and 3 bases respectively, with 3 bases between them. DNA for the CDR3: TGTGCCAGCAGCTTAGAGGACTACGAGCAGTACTTC. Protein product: CASSLEDYEQYF.

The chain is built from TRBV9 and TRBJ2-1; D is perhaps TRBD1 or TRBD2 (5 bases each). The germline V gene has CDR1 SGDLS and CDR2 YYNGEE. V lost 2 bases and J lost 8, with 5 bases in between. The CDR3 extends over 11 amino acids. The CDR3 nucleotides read TGTGCCAGCAGCGTGGGGGATGAGCAGTTCTTC. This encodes CASSVGDEQFF.

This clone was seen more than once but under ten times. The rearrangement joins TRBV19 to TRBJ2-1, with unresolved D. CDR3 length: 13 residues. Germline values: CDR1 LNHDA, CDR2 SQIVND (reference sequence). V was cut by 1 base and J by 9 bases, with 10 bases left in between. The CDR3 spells CASSIVPGGEQFF. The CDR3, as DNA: TGTGCCAGTAGTATAGTCCCAGGCGGTGAGCAGTTCTTC.

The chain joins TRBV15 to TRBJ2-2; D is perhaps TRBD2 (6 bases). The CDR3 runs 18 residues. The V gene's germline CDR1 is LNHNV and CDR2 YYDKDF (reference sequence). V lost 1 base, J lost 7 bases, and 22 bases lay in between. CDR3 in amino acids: CATSRGIGTSNLDGELFF. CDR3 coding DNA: TGTGCCACCAGCAGAGGTATAGGGACTTCAAATCTAGACGGGGAGCTGTTTTTT. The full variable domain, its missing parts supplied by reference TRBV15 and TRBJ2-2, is DAMVIQNPRYQVTQFGKPVTLSCSQTLNHNVMYWYQQKSSQAPKLLFHYYDKDFNNEADTPDNFQSRRPNTSFCFLDIRSPGLGDTAMYLCATSRGIGTSNLDGELFFGEGSRLTVL.